The T cell receptor beta chain described here comes from a study of shared clonotypes between healthy human individuals. Background on the study: A few men and a couple of women, aged 18 to 49, were donors.

This clone was observed a single time. Its specificity is not known. Each subset's genomic DNA was split evenly across several immunoSEQ plates. Produced via immunoSEQ multiplex PCR; TCRdb's table is partial and in-frame only. The repertoire consists of some 2.3 million clones, with 85% to 95% occurring once and the leading ten covering around 0.4%. Study-wide findings and caveats: Larger estimated richness was generally seen in naive subsets than in memory subsets.

Sequencing was performed on naive CD4+ T cells from PBMCs. Subset reported: CD45RA+ positively selected. The receptor comes from a man between 18 and 29 years old in good health. Some clones in this sample may be carry-over from other donors' samples.

CDR3 nucleotides: TGTGCCAGCAGTTACAACCCCGGACTAGTCGGTGAGCAGTTCTTC. This translates into CASSYNPGLVGEQFF. This chain uses TRBV6-5 with TRBJ2-1; 7 bases map to TRBD2. The CDR3 runs 15 residues. Germline assignment: CDR1 MNHEY and CDR2 SVGAGI. J gave up 9 bases and V 2 bases, and 10 bases lay outside the gene matches.